The rows below give T cell receptor beta chains drawn from one sample of a study of EBV T-cell therapy then PD-1 blockade in nasopharyngeal carcinoma. Libraries were prepared by immunoSEQ multiplex PCR; TCRdb keeps only in-frame clonotypes and omits some of them. The sample contains about 20,000 clones, around four fifths of which appear only once. No antigens are known for them. The source was CD8+ T cells from blood, collected at roughly day 290 from a patient whose treatment included autologous EBV-specific T cells and nivolumab. The receptors shown here come from a man aged 35 to 55 with nasopharyngeal carcinoma. Both conserved end residues are part of each CDR3. D genes are given only for firm matches. Only part of the rows carry a size: once, few, many, or a class if the clone is expanded.

size	D	V	J	CDR3	DNA
.	TRBD2	TRBV19	TRBJ2-7	CASSIREGKSYEQYF	TGTGCCAGTAGTATACGGGAGGGGAAGTCCTACGAGCAGTACTTC
.	.	TRBV9	TRBJ2-3	CASSDGYDPDTQYF	TGTGCCAGCAGCGACGGATATGACCCAGATACGCAGTATTTT
.	.	TRBV7-9	TRBJ2-7	CASRRTQTYEQYF	TGTGCCAGCAGGAGGACACAGACCTACGAGCAGTACTTC
.	.	TRBV11-3	TRBJ2-5	CASSPGGGQETQYF	TGTGCCAGCAGCCCAGGAGGGGGCCAAGAGACCCAGTACTTC
.	.	TRBV2	TRBJ1-3	CASPGPPGGPGNTIYF	TGTGCCAGCCCAGGACCTCCCGGGGGACCTGGAAACACCATATATTTT
.	.	TRBV5-5	TRBJ1-5	CASSLGGGNQPQHF	TGTGCCAGCAGTTTAGGGGGAGGCAATCAGCCCCAGCATTTT
.	TRBD1	TRBV2	TRBJ1-4	CASQDRAKIRGELFF	TGTGCCAGCCAGGACAGGGCGAAGATAAGGGGGGAACTGTTTTTT
.	TRBD1	TRBV2	TRBJ1-2	CASSASGQVYGYTF	TGTGCCAGCAGTGCCTCGGGACAGGTCTATGGCTACACCTTC
few	.	TRBV12-3/TRBV12-4	TRBJ1-1	CASSLAGEAFF	TGTGCCAGCAGCCTCGCCGGTGAAGCTTTCTTT
.	.	TRBV27	TRBJ2-2	CASSLSIRERGGELFF	TGTGCCAGCAGTTTATCTATCAGGGAGAGAGGCGGGGAGCTGTTTTTT
.	.	TRBV19	TRBJ2-1	CASADWNNEQFF	TGTGCCAGTGCAGACTGGAACAATGAGCAGTTCTTC
once	.	TRBV19	TRBJ2-7	CASSIGSRGYEQYF	TGTGCCAGTAGTATAGGGAGCAGGGGATACGAGCAGTACTTC
.	.	TRBV5-4	TRBJ2-1	CASSQTSNEQFF	TGTGCCAGCAGCCAAACTAGCAATGAGCAGTTCTTC
once	.	TRBV9	TRBJ2-5	CASSVAGRVETQYF	TGTGCCAGCAGCGTTGCGGGGCGGGTAGAGACCCAGTACTTC
.	TRBD2	TRBV29-1	TRBJ2-1	CSVYPTSAIEQFF	TGCAGCGTTTACCCGACTAGCGCAATTGAGCAGTTCTTC
.	TRBD2	TRBV6-4	TRBJ2-3	CASSIAGGTDTQYF	TGTGCCAGCAGCATAGCGGGGGGAACAGATACGCAGTATTTT
.	.	TRBV6-2/TRBV6-3	TRBJ2-2	CASSSTAAAGELFF	TGTGCCAGCAGTTCGACAGCGGCCGCGGGGGAGCTGTTTTTT
.	.	TRBV6-4	TRBJ2-7	CASSEGESYEQYF	TGTGCCAGCAGTGAAGGGGAGTCCTACGAGCAGTACTTC
few	.	TRBV2	TRBJ1-4	CASSNEKLFF	TGTGCCAGTTCTAATGAAAAACTGTTTTTT
.	TRBD1	TRBV5-5	TRBJ2-1	CASSGIPEGAPYNEQFF	TGTGCCAGCAGCGGCATCCCAGAGGGGGCGCCCTACAATGAGCAGTTCTTC
.	.	TRBV25-1	TRBJ1-1	CASWGGSTEAFF	TGTGCCAGTTGGGGAGGGAGCACTGAAGCTTTCTTT
large	.	TRBV7-2	TRBJ1-1	CASSSWTMGNTEAFF	TGTGCCAGCAGCTCCTGGACAATGGGGAACACTGAAGCTTTCTTT
.	.	TRBV5-8	TRBJ2-2	CASSLGGTDTEELFF	TGTGCCAGCAGCTTGGGGGGGACCGACACCGAGGAGCTGTTTTTT
.	.	TRBV7-8	TRBJ1-2	CASSPPRALYGYTF	TGTGCCAGCAGCCCCCCGCGGGCTTTGTATGGCTACACCTTC
.	TRBD2	TRBV4-2	TRBJ2-3	CASSQDAGGQVTDTQYF	TGTGCCAGCAGCCAAGATGCGGGGGGGCAAGTAACAGATACGCAGTATTTT
.	.	TRBV15	TRBJ2-7	CATSRALSGTGFEQYF	TGTGCCACCAGCAGAGCCCTTTCCGGGACGGGTTTCGAGCAGTACTTC
.	.	TRBV7-6	TRBJ2-3	CASSLAAGISTDTQYF	TGTGCCAGCAGCTTAGCTGCAGGGATTAGCACAGATACGCAGTATTTT
.	.	TRBV15	TRBJ2-6	CATSRDRGSGANVLTF	TGTGCCACCAGCAGAGATCGGGGATCTGGGGCCAACGTCCTGACTTTC
.	TRBD1	TRBV7-9	TRBJ2-2	CASSLGTGDTGELFF	TGTGCCAGCAGCTTAGGGACAGGGGACACCGGGGAGCTGTTTTTT
.	.	TRBV10-3	TRBJ2-2	CAITRTGYANTGELFF	TGTGCCATCACCAGAACAGGGTACGCGAACACCGGGGAGCTGTTTTTT
.	.	TRBV9	TRBJ1-4	CASSVEVGKLFF	TGTGCCAGCAGCGTAGAAGTCGGGAAACTGTTTTTT
.	.	TRBV2	TRBJ1-2	CARQARGGYTF	TGTGCCAGACAGGCCCGAGGGGGCTACACCTTC
.	TRBD1	TRBV6-4	TRBJ2-4	CASSDSYRGNIQYF	TGTGCCAGCAGTGACTCGTACAGGGGAAACATTCAGTACTTC
.	.	TRBV20-1	TRBJ2-7	CSAIRGVEQYF	TGCAGTGCTATAAGAGGGGTCGAGCAGTACTTC
.	.	TRBV27	TRBJ2-1	CASSRHPGRDEQFF	TGTGCCAGCAGCCGTCATCCGGGACGCGATGAGCAGTTCTTC
.	.	TRBV5-5	TRBJ2-7	CASSFTSYEQYF	TGTGCCAGCAGCTTCACATCCTACGAGCAGTACTTC
few	TRBD1	TRBV7-6	TRBJ2-7	CASTRDRGHEQYF	TGTGCCAGCACCAGGGACAGGGGGCACGAGCAGTACTTC
.	.	TRBV3-1/TRBV3-2	TRBJ1-4	CASSPSRVTNEKLFF	TGTGCCAGCAGCCCCAGCCGGGTCACTAATGAAAAACTGTTTTTT
.	TRBD2	TRBV27	TRBJ2-5	CASSAGGRVKETQYF	TGTGCCAGCAGCGCGGGAGGCAGGGTGAAAGAGACCCAGTACTTC
.	.	TRBV9	TRBJ2-5	CASSVHAGLGETQYF	TGTGCCAGCAGCGTACACGCGGGGTTAGGGGAGACCCAGTACTTC
.	.	TRBV7-8	TRBJ2-1	CASSAGRLFDEQFF	TGTGCCAGCAGCGCCGGGCGGCTTTTCGATGAGCAGTTCTTC
.	.	TRBV29-1	TRBJ2-7	CSVEGFGGRSYEQYF	TGCAGCGTTGAAGGTTTCGGGGGGCGTTCCTACGAGCAGTACTTC
.	.	TRBV27	TRBJ1-2	CASSSHFAAQLFYGYTF	TGTGCCAGCAGTTCTCATTTCGCAGCCCAACTCTTCTATGGCTACACCTTC
.	TRBD1	TRBV7-9	TRBJ2-7	CASSHPGQGASYEQYF	TGTGCCAGCAGCCACCCCGGACAGGGGGCCTCCTACGAGCAGTACTTC
.	.	TRBV6-6	TRBJ1-1	CASSLLAVEAFF	TGTGCCAGCAGCTTACTGGCAGTTGAAGCTTTCTTT
.	.	TRBV5-6	TRBJ1-1	CASSLSQETEAFF	TGTGCCAGCAGCTTGAGTCAGGAGACTGAAGCTTTCTTT
.	TRBD2	TRBV12-3/TRBV12-4	TRBJ2-7	CASRGGGAYEQYF	TGTGCCAGTCGCGGCGGGGGGGCCTACGAGCAGTACTTC
.	.	TRBV7-6	TRBJ2-2	CASSYRNGELFF	TGTGCCAGCAGCTATCGAAACGGGGAGCTGTTTTTT
once	TRBD1	TRBV27	TRBJ2-7	CASSLSTGTASYEQYF	TGTGCCAGCAGTTTATCTACCGGGACAGCTTCCTACGAGCAGTACTTC
few	TRBD1	TRBV27	TRBJ1-2	CASKGTGRRYGYTF	TGTGCCAGCAAGGGGACAGGGAGGCGTTATGGCTACACCTTC
.	TRBD1	TRBV6-4	TRBJ2-2	CASSLGQGSTGELFF	TGTGCCAGCAGTCTCGGACAGGGAAGCACCGGGGAGCTGTTTTTT
.	.	TRBV11-3	TRBJ2-5	CASSSDRLETQYF	TGTGCCAGCAGCTCCGACAGATTGGAGACCCAGTACTTC